These 10 T cell receptor beta chains were all obtained from the same sample, sequenced in a study of CD8 T cells in ankylosing spondylitis. TCRdb used MiXCR to reprocess the 5' RACE reads, holding one entry per CDR3 protein. The profile shows 210,000 or so distinct CDR3 sequences, around 8% of them singletons. The specimen sequenced was blood, either unsorted or a sorted T cell fraction (not recorded which). The receptor set was obtained from a female donor with ankylosing spondylitis or in good health (not recorded which).

V gene TRBV6-2 or TRBV6-3 combines with J gene TRBJ2-7; TRBD1 matches 11 bases. Germline V gene lookup returns CDR1 MNHEY and CDR2 SVGEGT. CDR3 length equals 15 residues. V dropped 4 bases and J dropped 3; count of bases not matched to a gene: 5. The CDR3 DNA reads TGTGCCAGCAGTTCGACCGGGACAGGGGGCTACGAGCAGTACTTC. It codes for CASSSTGTGGYEQYF.

This clonotype was seen ten or more times. The chain joins TRBV20-1 to TRBJ2-1; 7 nucleotides match TRBD2. The germline V gene encodes CDR1 DFQATT and CDR2 SNEGSKA (reference sequence). The CDR3 loop spans 15 amino acids. The V and J ends lost 0 bases and 3 bases, in that order; junction bases with no gene match: 5. CDR3 region: CSAREGAGLYNEQFF. CDR3 coding DNA: TGCAGTGCTAGAGAAGGAGCGGGGCTCTACAATGAGCAGTTCTTC.

Ten or more counts support this clonotype. The chain couples TRBV3-1 to TRBJ2-3; TRBD1 aligns across 9 bases. V dropped 4 bases and J dropped 6; count of bases not matched to a gene: 5. Per the germline V gene, CDR1 is LGHDT and CDR2 is YNNKEL (reference sequence). The CDR3 has 14 amino acids. The CDR3 DNA sequence: TGTGCCAGCAGCCGCGGACAGGGGCAGGATACGCAGTATTTT. Translation gives CASSRGQGQDTQYF.

This clonotype was seen at least ten times. The genes are TRBV30 and TRBJ2-2; 10 nucleotides match TRBD1. Per the germline V gene, CDR1 is GTSNPN and CDR2 is SVGIG (reference sequence). The V gene end was trimmed by 7 bases and the J gene end by 10 bases; junction bases not matched to a gene: 9. There are 13 residues in the CDR3. Written as DNA, the CDR3 is TGTGCCTCCCGGGACAGGGGTGAACCGGAGCTGTTTTTT. Translating it yields CASRDRGEPELFF.

This clonotype has at least ten counts. This chain uses TRBV7-6 with TRBJ2-7, with TRBD2 identical over 7 bases. With 5 bases clipped from V and 2 bases from J, the junction kept 12 bases outside the gene matches. This CDR3 region has 16 residues. Germline V gives CDR1 SGHVS, CDR2 FNYEAQ. The CDR3 loop is CASSRSAASGTYEQYF. In nucleotides, the CDR3 is TGTGCCAGCAGCCGTTCTGCGGCTAGCGGTACCTACGAGCAGTACTTC.

The sample holds many counts of this clonotype. The rearrangement links TRBV5-1 to TRBJ1-1; unclear D gene. The CDR3 length is 11 residues. In germline, CDR1 is SGHRS, CDR2 YFSETQ. The V gene lost 1 base and the J gene lost 5 bases, with 3 bases spanning the gap. CDR3 in amino acids: CASSLITEAFF. In DNA form, the CDR3 reads TGCGCCAGCAGCTTGATAACTGAAGCTTTCTTT.

This clonotype has a count of ten or more. CDR3 sequence reads: CASSFRQPYTGELFF. The CDR3 DNA reads as TGTGCCAGCAGCTTTAGACAGCCTTACACCGGGGAGCTGTTTTTT. J is TRBJ2-2 and V is TRBV7-3; D is perhaps TRBD1 (5 bases). This CDR3 is built from 15 residues. Per the germline V gene, CDR1 is SGHTA and CDR2 is FQGTGA. Trimming pared 3 bases from V and 3 bases from J, leaving 11 bases between.

This sequence joins TRBV10-3 and TRBJ2-5, with 9 bases matching TRBD1. This CDR3 is built from 14 residues. CDR1 ENHRY and CDR2 SYGVKD come from the germline V gene. The V gene end was trimmed by 7 bases and the J gene end by 4 bases; junction bases not matched to a gene: 7. The CDR3 here is CAITGDRELETQYF. CDR3 in DNA: TGTGCCATCACCGGGGACAGGGAGTTAGAGACCCAGTACTTC.

There are many counts of this clonotype. Here the CDR3 reads CASSSAGPPTGELFF. The CDR3 bases are TGCGCCAGCAGCTCTGCCGGGCCCCCCACCGGGGAGCTGTTTTTT. The chain combines TRBV5-1 with TRBJ2-2, with D uncertain. CDR3 length: 15 amino acids. The V end lost 3 bases, the J end lost 4 bases, and 13 bases lay between the germline ends. Looked up from germline, CDR1 is SGHRS and CDR2 is YFSETQ.

This clonotype was seen repeatedly, ten times or more. This sequence joins TRBV28 and TRBJ1-2, with a tentative D call TRBD1 (5 bases). The CDR3 runs to 14 residues. In germline, CDR1 is MDHEN, CDR2 SYDVKM. The ends were cut back, 6 bases at V and 4 bases at J, with 15 bases in the middle. The DNA for the CDR3 is TGTGCCAGCAGCGGGGACGGACTTTCCTATGGCTACACCTTC. It specifies CASSGDGLSYGYTF.